These 28 T cell receptor beta chains were sequenced from one sample in a study of patients and donors after allogeneic stem cell transplantation (TCRdb year 2020). Receptors were amplified or captured by RT-PCR. The listed sequencing device is NextSeq 550. The public reads were reprocessed in TCRdb via fastp at Q25 and MiXCR, keeping in-frame beta chains. For every CDR3 protein sequence, its rows merge into one entry that carries the most common genes and DNA. Across this sample there are about 960,000 distinct CDR3 sequences, with around 17% seen only once. The ten biggest clones cover 5% to 6.5% of the sample. The material sequenced was blood, either unsorted or a sorted T cell fraction (not recorded which). The receptors shown here come from a human donor who was either an allogeneic HSCT recipient or a stem cell or donor lymphocyte infusion donor (not recorded which). It is not recorded whose cells these are; they may come from a transplant donor.

V gene TRBV29-1 combines with J gene TRBJ1-2; D perhaps matches TRBD1 (5 bases). V lost 4 bases and J 5 bases, leaving 11 bases between the germline ends. Germline V gives CDR1 SQVTM, CDR2 ANQGSEA. The CDR3 totals 12 residues. In nucleotides, the CDR3 is TGCAGCGTTGGGGGAGACAGATATGGCTACACCTTC. This gives the protein CSVGGDRYGYTF.

V is TRBV6-1 and J is TRBJ1-5; TRBD1 might be the D (5 bases). Trimming removed 5 bases at V and 1 base at J, with 12 bases between. Germline CDR1 is MNHNS and CDR2 is SASEGT. The CDR3 covers 15 residues. The CDR3 nucleotides read TGTGCCAGCAGTCGGACCCGGGGGAGCAATCAGCCCCAGCATTTT. Translating gives CASSRTRGSNQPQHF.

This clonotype came up a few times. The chain joins TRBV30 to TRBJ2-2, with D possibly TRBD1 on 6 matching bases. Looked up from germline, CDR1 is GTSNPN and CDR2 is SVGIG (reference sequence). The CDR3 extends over 12 amino acids. The V and J ends lost 7 bases and 6 bases respectively, with 12 bases between them. In nucleotides, the CDR3 is TGTGCCTCGCCAGGGGCGTCCGGGGAGCTGTTTTTT. Its translation is CASPGASGELFF.

Many counts were recorded for this clonotype. The rearrangement uses TRBV7-6 and TRBJ2-1; D gene ambiguous. The CDR3 contains 13 residues. Trimming removed 2 bases at V and 9 bases at J, with 11 bases between. The V gene's germline CDR1 is SGHVS and CDR2 FNYEAQ. CDR3 nucleotide sequence: TGTGCCAGCAGCTTAAGTGTCGGCGGTGAGCAGTTCTTC. Its translation is CASSLSVGGEQFF.

This clonotype was seen a handful of times. The rearrangement joins TRBV12-5 to TRBJ2-1, with 9 positions matching TRBD1. Germline CDR1 is LGHNT and CDR2 is FRNRAP. With V trimmed by 5 bases and J by 4 bases, 9 bases remained unmatched. The CDR3 sequence is 16 residues long. CDR3 sequence reads: CASGTGTGPTYNEQFF. CDR3 bases: TGTGCTAGTGGTACCGGGACAGGGCCTACTTACAATGAGCAGTTCTTC. Drawing the rest from reference TRBV12-5 and TRBJ2-1, the complete variable domain is DARVTQTPRHKVTEMGQEVTMRCQPILGHNTVFWYRQTMMQGLELLAYFRNRAPLDDSGMPKDRFSAEMPDATLATLKIQPSEPRDSAVYFCASGTGTGPTYNEQFFGPGTRLTVL.

The chain employs TRBV6-5 and TRBJ1-5; D is unclear. This CDR3 is built from 15 residues. V was clipped by 4 bases and J by 6 bases, with 16 bases between them. Germline V CDR1 and CDR2: MNHEY, SVGAGI. CDR3 residues: CASSFPVTQSQPQHF. The CDR3 DNA follows: TGTGCCAGCAGTTTTCCGGTGACACAAAGTCAGCCCCAGCATTTT.

This clonotype was seen ten or more times. CDR3 nucleotide sequence: TGCGCCAGCAGCACTGACAGGTGGTACGAGCAGTACTTC. It is translated as CASSTDRWYEQYF. The chain joins TRBV5-1 to TRBJ2-7, with D perhaps matching TRBD1 (6 bases). CDR3 length: 13 amino acids. Trimming took off 4 bases at V and 4 bases at J, with 12 bases between the two ends. Per germline, CDR1 SGHRS and CDR2 YFSETQ. The complete variable domain, with remaining parts taken from reference TRBV5-1 and TRBJ2-7, reads KAGVTQTPRYLIKTRGQQVTLSCSPISGHRSVSWYQQTPGQGLQFLFEYFSETQRNKGNFPGRFSGRQFSNSRSEMNVSTLELGDSALYLCASSTDRWYEQYFGPGTRLTVT.

The J gene is TRBJ2-3, the V gene TRBV27; D may match TRBD1 or TRBD2 (6 bases each). V was clipped by 7 bases and J by 2 bases, with 13 bases between them. Germline CDR1 is MNHEY and CDR2 is SMNVEV (reference sequence). This CDR3 spans 14 amino acids. The CDR3, as DNA: TGTGCCAGCAAGAGGGGGGCCCCCACAGATACGCAGTATTTT. Translated: CASKRGAPTDTQYF.

Turning to this clonotype: At one end the junction does not follow the germline gene, possibly because of a read error. The chain uses TRBV7-7 and TRBJ2-3, with D maybe TRBD1 (6 bases). Germline loops: CDR1 SSHAT, CDR2 FNYEAQ (reference sequence). The CDR3 sequence is 16 residues long. The DNA for the CDR3 is TGTGCTAGCAGCCACCCAAACAGGGAAGTCACAGATACGCAGTATTTT. This sequence encodes CASSHPNREVTDTQYF.

V is TRBV15 and J is TRBJ1-4, with D hard to call. Germline V gene data show CDR1 as LNHNV and CDR2 as YYDKDF (reference sequence). This CDR3 spans 16 amino acids. V was clipped by 1 base and J by 0 bases, with 9 bases between them. The CDR3 is CATSRVLTATNEKLFF. The CDR3 bases are TGTGCCACCAGCAGAGTATTAACTGCAACTAATGAAAAACTGTTTTTT.

In its sample, this clonotype was seen a few times. The chain carries TRBV12-3 or TRBV12-4 and TRBJ2-1, with unresolved D. This CDR3 comprises 13 residues. Trimming shortened V by 6 bases and J by 9 bases, and 15 bases separated the two germline ends. CDR3 DNA sequence: TGTGCCAGCAGCCCGAACCCCGGTGGTGAGCAGTTCTTC. It yields the protein CASSPNPGGEQFF.

The chain joins TRBV20-1 to TRBJ2-1; 8 bases map to TRBD1. The CDR3 spans 15 residues. Germline V gene sequence: CDR1 DFQATT, CDR2 SNEGSKA (reference sequence). Trimming cost V 4 bases and J 3 bases; bases outside gene matches: 8. This CDR3 reads CSAINRGSNYNEQFF. The CDR3 DNA sequence: TGCAGTGCTATAAACAGGGGGTCCAACTACAATGAGCAGTTCTTC.

The chain carries TRBV5-1 and TRBJ2-5; 10 bases match TRBD1. Trimming at V came to 0 bases and at J to 9 bases, leaving 5 bases not matched to a gene. This CDR3 contains 14 residues. Germline-derived CDR1 and CDR2 are SGHRS and YFSETQ. CDR3: CASSLEDRGGPQYF. Here the CDR3 DNA reads TGCGCCAGCAGCTTGGAGGACAGGGGGGGGCCCCAGTACTTC.

This chain joins TRBV18 and TRBJ2-3, with 11 bases matching TRBD2. The CDR3 covers 17 residues. J lost 3 bases, V lost 1 base, and 6 bases had no gene match. Germline loops: CDR1 KGHSH, CDR2 LQKENI. The CDR3 region is CASSPLAGGPETDTQYF. In nucleotides, the CDR3 is TGTGCCAGCTCACCACTAGCGGGGGGGCCTGAGACAGATACGCAGTATTTT.

The chain recombines TRBV7-9 with TRBJ1-1; D call uncertain. The germline CDR1 and CDR2 sequences are SEHNR and FQNEAQ (reference sequence). Trimming removed 5 bases from V and 1 base from J, with 11 bases in between. The CDR3 spans 14 residues. For the CDR3, the DNA is TGTGCCAGCAGCCTTCCCCGACAGAACACTGAAGCTTTCTTT. As protein: CASSLPRQNTEAFF.

The chain is built from TRBV5-1 and TRBJ1-2, with D tentatively TRBD1 (5 bases). The ends were cut back, 4 bases at V and 4 bases at J, with 14 bases in the middle. Germline CDR1 is SGHRS and CDR2 is YFSETQ. CDR3 length equals 14 residues. This CDR3 reads CASSPRQGGYGYTF. CDR3 coding DNA: TGCGCCAGCAGCCCACGGCAGGGAGGCTATGGCTACACCTTC. The full variable domain, in which reference TRBV5-1 and TRBJ1-2 provide the parts outside the CDR3, is KAGVTQTPRYLIKTRGQQVTLSCSPISGHRSVSWYQQTPGQGLQFLFEYFSETQRNKGNFPGRFSGRQFSNSRSEMNVSTLELGDSALYLCASSPRQGGYGYTFGSGTRLTVV.

The chain combines TRBV4-1 with TRBJ2-2; D is possibly TRBD1 (6 bases). From germline, CDR1 is MGHRA and CDR2 YSYEKL. The germline V and J ends were trimmed by 2 bases and 6 bases, with 10 bases remaining between them. The CDR3 is 14 residues long. The DNA for the CDR3 is TGCGCCAGCAGCCAACGACAGGTTTCCGGGGAGCTGTTTTTT. Amino acid sequence: CASSQRQVSGELFF.

This clonotype has more than one count but fewer than ten. This chain joins TRBV5-4 and TRBJ2-1, with unresolved D. The CDR3 is 15 amino acids. Germline V CDR1 and CDR2: SGHNT, YYREEE (reference sequence). V lost 0 bases and J 9 bases, leaving 16 bases between the germline ends. The chain's CDR3 is CASSLENPYDTEQFF. For the CDR3, the DNA is TGTGCCAGCAGCTTGGAGAATCCCTACGACACTGAGCAGTTCTTC.

The V and J genes are TRBV11-2 and TRBJ2-1; D may correspond to TRBD1 or TRBD2 (5 bases each). The germline V gene has CDR1 SGHAT and CDR2 FQNNGV. The CDR3 runs to 14 residues. Trimming took 5 bases from V and 4 from J, leaving 12 bases between them. The CDR3 bases are TGTGCCAGCAGCCCCGGGACCAAATACAATGAGCAGTTCTTC. Translated, it gives CASSPGTKYNEQFF.

The chain is built from TRBV7-9 and TRBJ2-2; 7 bases align to TRBD2. This CDR3 contains 14 residues. V lost 9 bases, J lost 1 base, and 5 bases stayed unmatched. Per the germline V gene, CDR1 is SEHNR and CDR2 is FQNEAQ (reference sequence). The CDR3: CARNSGRNTGELFF. DNA for the CDR3: TGTGCCAGAAATAGCGGGCGGAACACCGGGGAGCTGTTTTTT. The full variable domain, with the rest looked up from reference TRBV7-9 and TRBJ2-2, is DTGVSQNPRHKITKRGQNVTFRCDPISEHNRLYWYRQTLGQGPEFLTYFQNEAQLEKSRLLSDRFSAERPKGSFSTLEIQRTEQGDSAMYLCARNSGRNTGELFFGEGSRLTVL.

This clonotype was seen more than once but under ten times. The genes are TRBV18 and TRBJ2-7, with 8 bases identical to TRBD2. Losses at the gene ends were 1 base for V and 4 bases for J; bases not matched to a gene: 6. Germline V gene sequence: CDR1 KGHSH, CDR2 LQKENI. The CDR3 sequence is 15 residues long. In DNA form, the CDR3 reads TGTGCCAGCTCACCACGAATTAGCGGGATGTACGAGCAGTACTTC. Translated, it gives CASSPRISGMYEQYF.

The chain is built from TRBV14 and TRBJ2-1; D unclear. Per germline, CDR1 SGHDN and CDR2 FVKESK. The CDR3 is made up of 15 amino acids. The ends were cut back, 2 bases at V and 3 bases at J, with 11 bases in the middle. The CDR3: CASSQPDNLYNEQFF. CDR3 bases: TGTGCCAGCAGCCAACCCGACAATCTCTACAATGAGCAGTTCTTC.

The rearrangement links TRBV29-1 to TRBJ2-3, with 10 nucleotides matching TRBD2. Germline V CDR1 and CDR2: SQVTM, ANQGSEA. The CDR3 is made up of 14 amino acids. The ends lost 7 bases at V and 1 base at J; junction bases unmatched: 5. This chain's CDR3 is CSAIAGGRTDTQYF. CDR3 in DNA: TGCAGCGCAATAGCGGGGGGTCGCACAGATACGCAGTATTTT.

This clonotype was recorded many times. The J gene is TRBJ2-7, the V gene TRBV27; TRBD2 is a possible D gene (6 bases). Germline V gene data show CDR1 as MNHEY and CDR2 as SMNVEV (reference sequence). Deletions cut 6 bases from V and 7 bases from J, with 16 bases between. The CDR3 is made up of 13 amino acids. The chain's CDR3 is CASSLEGLGEQYF. The CDR3 DNA is TGTGCCAGCAGCTTAGAGGGACTGGGGGAGCAGTACTTC.

This chain joins TRBV4-2 and TRBJ2-1; D possibly corresponds to TRBD2 (6 bases). Per the germline V gene, CDR1 is LGHNA and CDR2 is YNFKEQ. The CDR3 runs to 16 residues. V was cut by 1 base and J by 3 bases, with 13 bases left in between. CDR3 amino acids: CASSQAPSENYNEQFF. As DNA, the CDR3 is TGTGCCAGCAGCCAAGCTCCTAGCGAGAACTACAATGAGCAGTTCTTC.

The chain couples TRBV11-2 to TRBJ1-3; the match to TRBD1 covers 7 bases. Looked up from germline, CDR1 is SGHAT and CDR2 is FQNNGV. There are 17 residues in the CDR3. J gave up 0 bases and V 0 bases, and 5 bases lay outside the gene matches. CDR3: CASSLDLGQVSGNTIYF. In nucleotides, the CDR3 is TGTGCCAGCAGCTTAGATCTTGGACAGGTCTCTGGAAACACCATATATTTT.

This clonotype came up a few times. The V and J genes are TRBV12-3 or TRBV12-4 and TRBJ1-5; D remains unclear. With 1 base removed from V and 9 bases from J, the gap between germline ends came to 10 bases. The length of the CDR3 is 13 residues. CDR3 sequence reads: CASSLGNGRPQHF. The CDR3 nucleotides read TGTGCCAGCAGTTTAGGTAATGGGAGGCCCCAGCATTTT.

This clonotype appeared a few times. This rearrangement joins TRBV27 to TRBJ1-4, with no clear D. There are 15 residues in the CDR3. The V end was cut by 6 bases, the J end by 2 bases, with 13 bases between. Germline loops: CDR1 MNHEY, CDR2 SMNVEV (reference sequence). This CDR3 reads CASSSSGRTNEKLFF. In nucleotides, the CDR3 is TGTGCCAGCAGCTCTTCCGGCCGGACTAATGAAAAACTGTTTTTT.